The rows below give T cell receptor beta chains drawn from one sample of a study of blood T cell repertoires in COVID-19. TCRdb keeps only in-frame clones here, not all; method: immunoSEQ multiplex PCR. The table lists 300,000 or so clones, about 85% of them singletons. The sequencing sample was made of PBMCs or T cells enriched from blood (not recorded which). The receptor source for this set is a woman in her thirties who had recovered from COVID-19. CDR3s leave out the opening cysteine and the closing phenylalanine or tryptophan.

V gene: TRBV15; J gene: TRBJ2-7; CDR3 protein: ATSRDYSYEQY
V gene: TRBV27; J gene: TRBJ1-2; CDR3 protein: ASSPPGQGFYGYT
V gene: TRBV11-2; J gene: TRBJ1-5; CDR3 protein: ASSLVAEEPQH
V gene: TRBV6-5; J gene: TRBJ1-2; CDR3 protein: ASSYWGQGEAYGYT
V gene: TRBV9; J gene: TRBJ2-7; CDR3 protein: ASSVATAPSGEQY
V gene: TRBV7-9; J gene: TRBJ2-1; CDR3 protein: ASSRYPGLAFYNEQF
V gene: TRBV6-5; J gene: TRBJ2-4; CDR3 protein: ASSTQHIQY
V gene: TRBV19; J gene: TRBJ1-6; CDR3 protein: ASSTGGTGNSPLH
V gene: TRBV30; J gene: TRBJ1-2; CDR3 protein: AWSAGSGYT
V gene: TRBV27; J gene: TRBJ1-5; CDR3 protein: ASSLISGSNQPQH
V gene: TRBV5-1; J gene: TRBJ1-2; CDR3 protein: ASSPDRGGYGYT
V gene: TRBV30; J gene: TRBJ2-7; CDR3 protein: AWGQLTLGQY
V gene: TRBV7-8; J gene: TRBJ1-3; CDR3 protein: ASSARTDRGISGNTIY
V gene: TRBV9; J gene: TRBJ2-3; CDR3 protein: ASSGQGGGGGTDTQY
V gene: TRBV9; J gene: TRBJ1-1; CDR3 protein: ASSPQQGMDTEAF
V gene: TRBV12-3/TRBV12-4; J gene: TRBJ1-1; CDR3 protein: ASSLTGNTEAF
V gene: TRBV19; J gene: TRBJ1-6; CDR3 protein: ASSPRGTQNSPLH
V gene: TRBV6-5; J gene: TRBJ1-5; CDR3 protein: ASSLRGNQPQH
V gene: TRBV19; J gene: TRBJ1-6; CDR3 protein: ASSIQGQGPKALH
V gene: TRBV7-2; J gene: TRBJ2-3; CDR3 protein: ASSFLARTDTQY
V gene: TRBV5-4; J gene: TRBJ1-2; CDR3 protein: ASSLLTGVGYGYT
V gene: TRBV7-9; J gene: TRBJ1-1; CDR3 protein: ASSPGGGRLRNTEAF
V gene: TRBV7-9; J gene: TRBJ1-1; CDR3 protein: ASSLGQGREAF
V gene: TRBV5-5; J gene: TRBJ1-6; CDR3 protein: ASSPRGGAYNSPLH
V gene: TRBV2; J gene: TRBJ1-1; CDR3 protein: ASSPPGQGGTEAF
V gene: TRBV4-1; J gene: TRBJ2-3; CDR3 protein: ASSPGQGTDTQY
V gene: TRBV5-1; J gene: TRBJ1-1; CDR3 protein: ASRLGGGTNTEAF
V gene: TRBV6-5; J gene: TRBJ1-1; CDR3 protein: ASSYTDLAEAF
V gene: TRBV4-1; J gene: TRBJ1-4; CDR3 protein: ASSKPPGLANEKLF
V gene: TRBV10-3; J gene: TRBJ1-2; CDR3 protein: AITAGVQGNYGYT
V gene: TRBV19; J gene: TRBJ1-1; CDR3 protein: ASSRGVNTEAF
V gene: TRBV19; J gene: TRBJ1-2; CDR3 protein: ASSIDRGFYGYT
V gene: TRBV19; J gene: TRBJ2-1; CDR3 protein: ASQAGQGSLNEQF
V gene: TRBV2; J gene: TRBJ1-5; CDR3 protein: ASKEGENQPQH
V gene: TRBV7-3; J gene: TRBJ2-1; CDR3 protein: ASSSPTRKNEQF
V gene: TRBV15; J gene: TRBJ2-5; CDR3 protein: ATSPKGSGETQY
V gene: TRBV4-1; J gene: TRBJ1-6; CDR3 protein: ASSQGQGNSPLH
V gene: TRBV25-1; J gene: TRBJ1-1; CDR3 protein: ASRGPGLNTEAF
V gene: TRBV20-1; J gene: TRBJ2-1; CDR3 protein: SASRVYNEQF
V gene: TRBV4-2; J gene: TRBJ1-6; CDR3 protein: ASSQEIDPDYNSPLH
V gene: TRBV30; J gene: TRBJ1-2; CDR3 protein: AWSVPASYGYT
V gene: TRBV30; J gene: TRBJ1-1; CDR3 protein: AWSSSGDTEAF
V gene: TRBV4-1; J gene: TRBJ1-4; CDR3 protein: ASSLGELGNEKLF
V gene: TRBV19; J gene: TRBJ1-6; CDR3 protein: ASSIDLGDSPLH
V gene: TRBV6-5; J gene: TRBJ2-1; CDR3 protein: ASSYSEDRGSVEQF
V gene: TRBV28; J gene: TRBJ2-7; CDR3 protein: ASSFEDYEQY
V gene: TRBV7-2; J gene: TRBJ2-5; CDR3 protein: ASSLDMRGLGETQY
V gene: TRBV30; J gene: TRBJ1-1; CDR3 protein: AWSVQANTEAF
V gene: TRBV29-1; J gene: TRBJ1-6; CDR3 protein: SARASNNSPLH
V gene: TRBV20-1; J gene: TRBJ2-7; CDR3 protein: SAGPSYEQY
V gene: TRBV10-3; J gene: TRBJ2-7; CDR3 protein: AIGGQGAGEQY
V gene: TRBV7-2; J gene: TRBJ2-1; CDR3 protein: ASSSPGQSYNEQF